The clone carrying this T cell receptor (beta chain) has just a few counts. In germline, CDR1 is SGHRS, CDR2 YFSETQ. The CDR3 runs 16 residues. The V gene lost 1 base and the J gene lost 1 base, with 14 bases spanning the gap. These data belong to a study of T cells in Graves' hyperthyroidism and ophthalmopathy. The source material, RNA transcripts, was used to amplify TCR beta CDR3 regions. Carried out on the TCR CDR3, a first-round RT-PCR used the HTBI primer set. One entry per CDR3 protein results from TCRdb running MiXCR on the multiplex PCR reads. The sample lists more than 500,000 distinct CDR3 sequences, 15% to 20% seen once, with over 25% in the top ten.

The chain carries TRBV5-1 and TRBJ2-5; tentative D call: TRBD2 (6 bases). Source material: blood. This receptor was identified in a woman aged 25-40 years with Graves' ophthalmopathy. Here the CDR3 reads CASSLPEGGPQETQYF. The CDR3 nucleotides read TGCGCCAGCAGCTTGCCCGAAGGAGGGCCCCAAGAGACCCAGTACTTC.